Presented here are 23 T cell receptor beta chains from one specimen sequenced in a study of T cells in Graves' hyperthyroidism and ophthalmopathy. RNA transcripts gave rise to amplified TCR beta CDR3 regions. A set of HTBI primers served as the primers for a first-round RT-PCR of the TCR CDR3. TCRdb itself ran the multiplex PCR reads through MiXCR, one entry per CDR3 protein. The sample yields about 600,000 distinct CDR3 sequences, roughly 16% seen once. The sequenced material came from blood. The source is a woman aged 40 to 50 with Graves' ophthalmopathy.

This clonotype came up many times. The J gene is TRBJ2-7, the V gene TRBV2; D is possibly TRBD1 or TRBD2 (5 bases each). V lost 7 bases to trimming and J lost 6 bases, with 13 bases between them. The length of the CDR3 is 12 residues. Germline CDR1 is SNHLY and CDR2 is FYNNEI. CDR3 coding DNA: TGTGCCAGCACGGGATCAGGGTTCGAGCAGTACTTC. Translation: CASTGSGFEQYF. The whole variable domain, filled in from reference TRBV2 and TRBJ2-7, reads EPEVTQTPSHQVTQMGQEVILRCVPISNHLYFYWYRQILGQKVEFLVSFYNNEISEKSEIFDDQFSVERPDGSNFTLKIRSTKLEDSAMYFCASTGSGFEQYFGPGTRLTVT.

V gene TRBV30 combines with J gene TRBJ2-1; D gene uncertain. The ends were cut back, 4 bases at V and 9 bases at J, with 13 bases in the middle. This CDR3 is 12 amino acids long. Germline V gives CDR1 GTSNPN, CDR2 SVGIG (reference sequence). CDR3 bases: TGTGCCTGGACGACCGCCCCCGCTGAGCAGTTCTTC. It yields the protein CAWTTAPAEQFF. The variable domain in full, with the rest retrieved from reference TRBV30 and TRBJ2-1, is SQTIHQWPATLVQPVGSPLSLECTVEGTSNPNLYWYRQAAGRGLQLLFYSVGIGQISSEVPQNLSASRPQDRQFILSSKKLLLSDSGFYLCAWTTAPAEQFFGPGTRLTVL.

This clonotype was recorded a few times. The rearrangement links TRBV6-1 to TRBJ2-7; 11 bases align to TRBD2. Germline CDR1 MNHNS, CDR2 SASEGT. CDR3 length: 14 residues. Trimming removed 5 bases from V and 4 bases from J; junction bases left unmatched: 4. The DNA for the CDR3 is TGTGCCAGCAGTCGACTAGCGGGATTTTACGAGCAGTACTTC. Its translation: CASSRLAGFYEQYF.

Points on this clonotype: Without the conserved terminal phenylalanine or tryptophan, this CDR3 likely stems from a read error. The chain couples TRBV6-1 to TRBJ1-5; D might be TRBD1 (5 bases). The germline V and J ends were trimmed by 2 bases and 3 bases, with 14 bases remaining between them. CDR3 size: 16 residues. Per germline, CDR1 MNHNS and CDR2 SASEGT. CDR3 nucleotide sequence: TGTGCCAGCAGTGAATCTGGGGGAAGGGACAATCAGCCCCAGCATCTT. Its translation is CASSESGGRDNQPQHL.

This clonotype was detected a few times. J is TRBJ2-3 and V is TRBV9, with D unresolved. Germline CDR1 is SGDLS and CDR2 is YYNGEE. The length of the CDR3 is 14 residues. V shed 0 bases and J shed 6 bases, with 11 bases lying between them. The CDR3 loop is CASSVEPERDTQYF. The CDR3 DNA is TGTGCCAGCAGCGTAGAACCCGAAAGGGATACGCAGTATTTT.

This clonotype was seen a few times. This chain uses TRBV2 with TRBJ1-4; D may be TRBD1 (5 bases). CDR3 length: 14 residues. V lost 7 bases and J lost 8, with 17 bases in between. Germline loops: CDR1 SNHLY, CDR2 FYNNEI. The CDR3 sequence: CASTGPGTREKLFF. The CDR3 nucleotides are TGTGCCAGCACCGGCCCCGGGACGAGGGAAAAACTGTTTTTT.

This clonotype was counted at least ten times. The chain joins TRBV28 to TRBJ1-1; D gene uncertain. V was shortened by 8 bases and J by 2 bases, with 9 bases between the two germline ends. Germline CDR1 and CDR2: MDHEN and SYDVKM. CDR3 length: 12 amino acids. CDR3 DNA: TGTGCCAGCGCGGGTGGAAACACTGAAGCTTTCTTT. Protein: CASAGGNTEAFF.

Of note for this clonotype: A read error may explain this, as a much larger clone is one base away. This CDR3 is missing its conserved last phenylalanine or tryptophan, likely due to a read error. CDR3 protein: CASWGQDSGNTIYS. The CDR3 DNA reads as TGTGCCAGCTGGGGACAGGACTCTGGAAACACCATATATTCT. The chain couples TRBV2 to TRBJ1-3, with TRBD1 matching over 8 bases. Unmatched junction bases numbered 3, after V lost 8 bases and J lost 0 bases. From germline, CDR1 is SNHLY and CDR2 FYNNEI. CDR3 size: 14 residues.

This clonotype was found a few times. This rearrangement joins TRBV2 to TRBJ1-1; the D gene is possibly TRBD1 (6 bases). Trimming left V 4 bases short and J 4 bases short, with 7 bases between. Germline CDR1 SNHLY, CDR2 FYNNEI. CDR3 length equals 12 residues. The CDR3 loop is CASSGDITEAFF. CDR3 DNA: TGTGCCAGCAGTGGGGACATCACTGAAGCTTTCTTT. The variable domain in full, completed from reference TRBV2 and TRBJ1-1, reads EPEVTQTPSHQVTQMGQEVILRCVPISNHLYFYWYRQILGQKVEFLVSFYNNEISEKSEIFDDQFSVERPDGSNFTLKIRSTKLEDSAMYFCASSGDITEAFFGQGTRLTVV.

This clonotype has more than one count but fewer than ten. This may be a read error: a much more frequent sequence differs by one nucleotide. The gene calls are TRBV2 and TRBJ2-7; D uncertain. Germline V gene data show CDR1 as SNHLY and CDR2 as FYNNEI. The CDR3 runs 15 residues. The chain's CDR3 is CASSEVSGVSYGQYF. DNA of the CDR3: TGTGCCAGCAGTGAAGTGAGTGGGGTCTCCTACGGGCAGTACTTC. Complete variable domain (other parts from reference TRBV2 and TRBJ2-7): EPEVTQTPSHQVTQMGQEVILRCVPISNHLYFYWYRQILGQKVEFLVSFYNNEISEKSEIFDDQFSVERPDGSNFTLKIRSTKLEDSAMYFCASSEVSGVSYGQYFGPGTRLTVT.

This clonotype has more than one count but fewer than ten. J is TRBJ1-2 and V is TRBV9; 12 bases are shared with TRBD1. V dropped 0 bases and J dropped 4; count of bases not matched to a gene: 7. The CDR3 runs 17 residues. Germline loops: CDR1 SGDLS, CDR2 YYNGEE. The CDR3 bases are TGTGCCAGCAGCGTAGGGGACAGGGGGCGCAGAGGCTATGGCTACACCTTC. It encodes CASSVGDRGRRGYGYTF.

The chain employs TRBV9 and TRBJ2-2, with D perhaps matching TRBD1 or TRBD2 (5 bases each). V was pared by 0 bases and J by 3 bases, with 12 bases between. CDR1 is SGDLS, CDR2 YYNGEE, per germline. The CDR3 is 16 residues long. DNA of the CDR3: TGTGCCAGCAGCGTAGCTGGGGACCTCTACACCGGGGAGCTGTTTTTT. Amino acids: CASSVAGDLYTGELFF.

This clonotype was seen many times. V is TRBV2 and J is TRBJ2-1; 7 bases are a match to TRBD1. Germline V gene sequence: CDR1 SNHLY, CDR2 FYNNEI. The CDR3 loop spans 15 amino acids. The V and J ends lost 4 bases and 4 bases, in that order; junction bases with no gene match: 7. CDR3 DNA sequence: TGTGCCAGCAGTGCCTCCGGGACAGCATACAATGAGCAGTTCTTC. It codes for CASSASGTAYNEQFF.

This clonotype was observed at least ten times. The rearrangement joins TRBV5-1 to TRBJ2-4; D is uncertain. Germline V gene sequence: CDR1 SGHRS, CDR2 YFSETQ. This CDR3 is built from 14 residues. V dropped 4 bases and J dropped 9 bases, with 17 bases sitting between them. CDR3 coding DNA: TGCGCCAGCAGCGGTAGGTCCCCAGACGGCATTCAGTACTTC. Translating gives CASSGRSPDGIQYF.

This clonotype was counted many times. The rearrangement links TRBV4-1 to TRBJ2-7; D is undetermined. The CDR3 consists of 14 residues. Trimming cost V 4 bases and J 1 base, with 11 bases left between them. Germline assignment: CDR1 MGHRA and CDR2 YSYEKL. CDR3 coding DNA: TGCGCCAGCAGCCCGACTGGAAAGTCCTACGAGCAGTACTTC. Protein: CASSPTGKSYEQYF.

This clonotype showed up just a few times. The rearrangement joins TRBV3-1 to TRBJ2-3, with 12 bases fitting TRBD2. Germline V lookup: CDR1 LGHDT, CDR2 YNNKEL (reference sequence). The V gene end was trimmed by 1 base and the J gene end by 2 bases; junction bases not matched to a gene: 7. The CDR3 is 18 amino acids. The CDR3 bases are TGTGCCAGCAGCCAAGCGGGACTAGCGGGCTGGGACACAGATACGCAGTATTTT. Amino acid sequence: CASSQAGLAGWDTDTQYF.

This clonotype occurred many times. Here the CDR3 reads CASSFQRGVQETQYF. CDR3 nucleotides: TGCGCCAGCAGCTTCCAGCGGGGGGTACAAGAGACCCAGTACTTC. The chain carries TRBV5-1 and TRBJ2-5; TRBD2 aligns across 9 bases. The CDR3 has 15 residues. Per germline, CDR1 SGHRS and CDR2 YFSETQ. V trimming: 2 bases; J trimming: 2 bases; junction bases outside the gene matches: 4.

This clonotype was counted many times. This chain uses TRBV27 with TRBJ2-2; 11 positions match TRBD2. The CDR3 totals 17 residues. CDR1 is MNHEY and CDR2 is SMNVEV in the germline V gene (reference sequence). CDR3: CATKVALAGGHTGELFF. CDR3 nucleotide sequence: TGTGCAACAAAAGTGGCGCTAGCGGGAGGACACACCGGGGAGCTGTTTTTT.

This clonotype was counted only a few times. The rearrangement uses TRBV4-1 and TRBJ2-7, with D unclear. V lost 2 bases, J lost 2 bases, and 10 bases lay in between. Germline loops: CDR1 MGHRA, CDR2 YSYEKL. The CDR3 has 14 amino acids. CDR3 residues: CASSQSGFPYEQYF. The CDR3 bases are TGCGCCAGCAGCCAATCCGGGTTCCCCTACGAGCAGTACTTC.

The table lists this clonotype with many counts. The chain joins TRBV28 to TRBJ1-2; D may be TRBD1 (5 bases). The V gene lost 2 bases and the J gene lost 4 bases, with 11 bases spanning the gap. The CDR3 runs to 14 residues. The germline gives CDR1 MDHEN, CDR2 SYDVKM. CDR3 loop: CASSLGGEVYGYTF. DNA for the CDR3: TGTGCCAGCAGTTTAGGAGGGGAGGTCTATGGCTACACCTTC.

The CDR3 reads CASSPPTGLETQYF. CDR3 nucleotide sequence: TGTGCCAGCAGTCCCCCGACAGGGCTGGAGACCCAGTACTTC. The chain employs TRBV12-3 or TRBV12-4 and TRBJ2-5; TRBD1 agrees at 7 bases. This CDR3 is built from 14 residues. The junction had 8 bases not matched to a gene; V was cut back by 5 bases and J by 5 bases.

This clonotype came up many times. This sequence joins TRBV2 and TRBJ1-2, with D unresolved. Germline V gene lookup returns CDR1 SNHLY and CDR2 FYNNEI. The CDR3 runs 14 residues. The ends were cut back, 2 bases at V and 0 bases at J, with 7 bases in the middle. The CDR3 spells CASSEIQANYGYTF. In DNA form, the CDR3 reads TGTGCCAGCAGTGAAATCCAGGCTAACTATGGCTACACCTTC. The full variable domain, with the rest looked up from reference TRBV2 and TRBJ1-2, is EPEVTQTPSHQVTQMGQEVILRCVPISNHLYFYWYRQILGQKVEFLVSFYNNEISEKSEIFDDQFSVERPDGSNFTLKIRSTKLEDSAMYFCASSEIQANYGYTFGSGTRLTVV.

Ten or more counts support this clonotype. J is TRBJ2-7 and V is TRBV7-8; D may be TRBD2 (5 bases). This CDR3 comprises 14 residues. V was trimmed by 5 bases and J by 6 bases, leaving 17 bases between them. CDR1 is SGHVS, CDR2 FQNEAQ, per germline. The CDR3 nucleotides read TGTGCCAGCAGCCCTTCGAAATCGGCGGGCGAGCAGTACTTC. Its protein product is CASSPSKSAGEQYF.